This T cell receptor beta chain was obtained from a study of cytomegalovirus exposure and HLA in healthy donors. This clone was detected only a few times. Its specificity is unknown. Both 60 Vbeta primers and 13 Jbeta primers went into the PCR. Repertoires were generated with immunoSEQ multiplex PCR, while TCRdb's copy carries only in-frame clones and drops some. The sample includes around 100,000 clones, roughly 78% of them seen just once. Findings and caveats of the study: In vitro confirmation showed a few CMV-associated chains to be CMV antigen specific.

CDR1 and CDR2 from the germline V gene are MNHNS and SASEGT. Between the trimmed V and J ends, which lost 9 bases and 5 bases, there was a span of 8 bases. This CDR3 has 11 amino acids. The sequenced material came from PBMCs. This sequence was found in a woman between 40 and 55 years old in good health and CMV-seronegative. The chain carries TRBV6-1 and TRBJ2-1; possible D gene TRBD2, 6 bases. Here the CDR3 DNA reads TGTGCCAGTCGGGAGAACAATGAGCAGTTCTTC. Amino acids: CASRENNEQFF.